Included here is one T cell receptor beta chain sequence, with context. The antigen is unknown. The V and J ends lost 1 base and 5 bases respectively, with 14 bases between them. This CDR3 comprises 15 residues. CDR1 is SGHTA, CDR2 FQGNSA, per germline. The data derive from a study of T cell responses to AZD1222 COVID-19 vaccine. General study findings and limits: Across the whole spike, CD4 TCRs peaked at regions 160-218 and 743-854. Donors were largely white British and mainly female; clonal diversity was possibly underestimated. Sampled repertoires all dated from after the peak T cell response. AZD1222 recipients seropositive at baseline numbered only five to seven.

Only in-frame clones appear in the TCRdb table, and some are missing; sequencing was by immunoSEQ multiplex PCR. The sample yields 95,000 to 100,000 clones, around 83% seen once. J is TRBJ1-1 and V is TRBV7-2; D perhaps matches TRBD1 (5 bases). This clonotype originated in an adult in good health. The sample in question was peripheral blood, obtained on day 0 of AZD1222 vaccination. The CDR3 region has the DNA TGTGCCAGCAGCTTAGACCCGGGGGTACTGACTGAAGCTTTCTTT. Encoded protein: CASSLDPGVLTEAFF.